This record covers a single TCR beta chain. Sequencing used immunoSEQ multiplex PCR; TCRdb keeps in-frame clones, though not all of them. This table holds about 40,000 clones, around 70% found once. Germline V lookup: CDR1 LNHDA, CDR2 SQIVND (reference sequence). This CDR3 is built from 14 residues. V dropped 6 bases and J dropped 4 bases, with 13 bases sitting between them. The source of the sample is a study of cytotoxic CD8 clonotypes in ibrutinib-treated CLL. The chain couples TRBV19 to TRBJ1-5; no clear D gene. Sequencing was performed on PBMCs, taken at disease progression, from a patient treated with ibrutinib. This receptor was identified in a human donor with chronic lymphocytic leukemia. CDR3 in DNA: TGTGCCAGTAGGGCGGACCTTGGGAATCAGCCCCAGCATTTT. The encoded protein is CASRADLGNQPQHF.